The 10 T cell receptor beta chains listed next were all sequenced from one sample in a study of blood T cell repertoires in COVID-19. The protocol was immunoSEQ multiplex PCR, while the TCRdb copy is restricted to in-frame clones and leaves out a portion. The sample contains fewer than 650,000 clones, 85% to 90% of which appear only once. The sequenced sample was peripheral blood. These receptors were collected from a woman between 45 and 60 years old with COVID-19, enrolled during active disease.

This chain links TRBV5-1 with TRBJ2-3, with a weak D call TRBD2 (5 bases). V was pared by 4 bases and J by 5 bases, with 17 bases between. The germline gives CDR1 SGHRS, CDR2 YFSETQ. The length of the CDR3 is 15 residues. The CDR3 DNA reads TGCGCCAGCAGCCCTGGCGGGCTCGGGCAAGATACGCAGTATTTT. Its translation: CASSPGGLGQDTQYF. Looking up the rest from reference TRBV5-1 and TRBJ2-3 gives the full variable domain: KAGVTQTPRYLIKTRGQQVTLSCSPISGHRSVSWYQQTPGQGLQFLFEYFSETQRNKGNFPGRFSGRQFSNSRSEMNVSTLELGDSALYLCASSPGGLGQDTQYFGPGTRLTVL.

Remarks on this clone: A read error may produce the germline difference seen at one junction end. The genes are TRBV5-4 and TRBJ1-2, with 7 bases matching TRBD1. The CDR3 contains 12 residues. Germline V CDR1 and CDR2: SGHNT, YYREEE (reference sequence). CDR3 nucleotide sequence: TGTGCCAGCAGCTGGGACAGAACCGGCCCCTCCTTC. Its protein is CASSWDRTGPSF.

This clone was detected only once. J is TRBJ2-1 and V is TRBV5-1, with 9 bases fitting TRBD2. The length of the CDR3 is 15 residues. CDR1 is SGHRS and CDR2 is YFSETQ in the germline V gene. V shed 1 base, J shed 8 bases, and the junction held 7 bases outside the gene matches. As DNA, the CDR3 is TGCGCCAGCAGCTTGAGATTAGCGGGGGCGGATGAGCAGTTCTTC. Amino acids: CASSLRLAGADEQFF.

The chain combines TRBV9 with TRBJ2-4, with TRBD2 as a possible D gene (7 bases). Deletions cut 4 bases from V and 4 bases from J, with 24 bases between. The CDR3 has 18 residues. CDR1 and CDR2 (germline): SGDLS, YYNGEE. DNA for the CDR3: TGTGCCAGCAGCCCCTCCATAAGAGGCGGGGGCTTTAAAAACATTCAGTACTTC. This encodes CASSPSIRGGGFKNIQYF.

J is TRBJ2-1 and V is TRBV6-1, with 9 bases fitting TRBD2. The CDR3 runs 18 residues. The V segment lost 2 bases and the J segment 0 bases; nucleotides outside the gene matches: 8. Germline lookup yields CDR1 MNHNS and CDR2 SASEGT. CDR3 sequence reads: CASSEHAAGGSSYNEQFF. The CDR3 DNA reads TGTGCCAGCAGTGAACATGCGGCGGGGGGGTCCTCCTACAATGAGCAGTTCTTC.

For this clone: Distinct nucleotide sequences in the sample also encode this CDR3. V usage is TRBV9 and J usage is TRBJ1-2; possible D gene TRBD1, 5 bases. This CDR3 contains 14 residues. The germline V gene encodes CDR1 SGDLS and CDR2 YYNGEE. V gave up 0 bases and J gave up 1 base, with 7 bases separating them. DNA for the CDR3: TGTGCCAGCAGCGTAGGCCAGGGTAACTATGGCTACACCTTC. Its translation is CASSVGQGNYGYTF. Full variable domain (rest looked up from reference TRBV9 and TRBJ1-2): DSGVTQTPKHLITATGQRVTLRCSPRSGDLSVYWYQQSLDQGLQFLIQYYNGEERAKGNILERFSAQQFPDLHSELNLSSLELGDSALYFCASSVGQGNYGYTFGSGTRLTVV.

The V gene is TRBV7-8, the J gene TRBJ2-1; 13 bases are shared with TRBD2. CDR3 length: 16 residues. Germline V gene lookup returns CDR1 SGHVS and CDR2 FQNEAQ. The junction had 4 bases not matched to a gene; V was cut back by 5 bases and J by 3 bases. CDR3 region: CASSPGTSGNYNEQFF. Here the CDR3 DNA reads TGTGCCAGCAGCCCCGGGACTAGCGGGAACTACAATGAGCAGTTCTTC.

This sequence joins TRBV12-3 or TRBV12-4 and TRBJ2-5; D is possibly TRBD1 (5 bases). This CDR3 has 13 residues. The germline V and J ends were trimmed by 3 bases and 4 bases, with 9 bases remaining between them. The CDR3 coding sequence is TGTGCCAGCAGTTTCCAGGGCATAGAGACCCAGTACTTC. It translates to CASSFQGIETQYF.

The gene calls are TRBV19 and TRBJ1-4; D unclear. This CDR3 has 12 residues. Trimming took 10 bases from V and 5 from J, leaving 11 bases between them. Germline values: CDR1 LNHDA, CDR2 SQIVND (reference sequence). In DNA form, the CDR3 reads TGTGCCACCTCGGGGAGAAATGAAAAACTGTTTTTT. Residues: CATSGRNEKLFF. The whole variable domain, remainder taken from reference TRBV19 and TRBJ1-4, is DGGITQSPKYLFRKEGQNVTLSCEQNLNHDAMYWYRQDPGQGLRLIYYSQIVNDFQKGDIAEGYSVSREKKESFPLTVTSAQKNPTAFYLCATSGRNEKLFFGSGTQLSVL.

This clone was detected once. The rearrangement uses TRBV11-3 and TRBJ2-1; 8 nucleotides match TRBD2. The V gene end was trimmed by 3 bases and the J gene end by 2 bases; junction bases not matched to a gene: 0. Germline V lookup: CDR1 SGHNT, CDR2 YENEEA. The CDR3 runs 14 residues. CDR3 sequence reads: CASSFSGTYNEQFF. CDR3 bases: TGTGCCAGCAGCTTTAGCGGGACCTACAATGAGCAGTTCTTC.